The 7 T cell receptor beta chains below all came from one sample that was sequenced in a study of cytomegalovirus exposure and HLA in healthy donors. PCR was performed using 60 Vbeta and 13 Jbeta primers. Profiled with immunoSEQ multiplex PCR; TCRdb holds only in-frame clones, not every one. This listing includes some 120,000 clones. Sequencing was carried out using PBMCs. Source of these receptors: a man aged 18-30 years in good health and CMV-seronegative.

With respect to this clone: Compared with germline, one end of the junction differs, possibly owing to a read error. The V call is TRBV7-7, the J call TRBJ2-1; possibly TRBD1 for D (5 bases). CDR1 and CDR2 (germline): SSHAT, FNYEAQ (reference sequence). The CDR3 is 16 residues long. The CDR3 reads CASSPEVGVSYNEQFF. The CDR3 coding sequence is TGTGCTAGCAGCCCCGAGGTAGGGGTCTCCTACAATGAGCAGTTCTTC.

The J gene is TRBJ2-1, the V gene TRBV5-4; no definite D call. From germline, CDR1 is SGHNT and CDR2 YYREEE (reference sequence). The V and J ends lost 2 bases and 9 bases respectively, with 12 bases between them. The CDR3 extends over 13 amino acids. The CDR3 region has the DNA TGTGCCAGCAGCTTTACCCTAGGTGGTGAGCAGTTCTTC. Translating it yields CASSFTLGGEQFF. The full variable domain, with the rest looked up from reference TRBV5-4 and TRBJ2-1, is ETGVTQSPTHLIKTRGQQVTLRCSSQSGHNTVSWYQQALGQGPQFIFQYYREEENGRGNFPPRFSGLQFPNYSSELNVNALELDDSALYLCASSFTLGGEQFFGPGTRLTVL.

V usage is TRBV6-1 and J usage is TRBJ1-5; TRBD1 agrees at 8 bases. Per germline, CDR1 MNHNS and CDR2 SASEGT. Unmatched junction bases numbered 15, after V lost 8 bases and J lost 6 bases. The CDR3 spans 16 residues. DNA for the CDR3: TGTGCCAGCGGTGCCCCGAGGACAGGGTCGGGTCAGCCCCAGCATTTT. This gives the protein CASGAPRTGSGQPQHF.

The chain carries TRBV27 and TRBJ2-5; TRBD2 is a possible D gene (7 bases). This CDR3 has 15 amino acids. V dropped 3 bases and J dropped 4 bases, with 15 bases sitting between them. In germline, CDR1 is MNHEY, CDR2 SMNVEV (reference sequence). The CDR3: CASSFSWRGRETQYF. The DNA for the CDR3 is TGTGCCAGCAGTTTTTCTTGGCGGGGGCGAGAGACCCAGTACTTC.

This chain uses TRBV7-3 with TRBJ2-1; 7 nucleotides match TRBD1. Germline-derived CDR1 and CDR2 are SGHTA and FQGTGA. The CDR3 is 14 amino acids. V shed 3 bases and J 5 bases; nucleotides not matched to a gene: 4. CDR3 region: CASSLTGLNNEQFF. The CDR3 DNA reads as TGTGCCAGCAGCTTGACAGGGCTGAACAATGAGCAGTTCTTC. Supplemented by reference TRBV7-3 and TRBJ2-1, the full variable domain reads GAGVSQTPSNKVTEKGKYVELRCDPISGHTALYWYRQSLGQGPEFLIYFQGTGAADDSGLPNDRFFAVRPEGSVSTLKIQRTERGDSAVYLCASSLTGLNNEQFFGPGTRLTVL.

Points on this clone: One end of the junction is discordant with germline, which a read error may explain. The rearrangement joins TRBV7-2 to TRBJ1-1, with D perhaps matching TRBD1 (5 bases). Germline V gives CDR1 SGHTA, CDR2 FQGNSA. The CDR3 sequence is 13 residues long. The CDR3 DNA is TGTGCCAGCGGCTTGCGGGGGGGCACTGAAGCTTTCTTT. As protein: CASGLRGGTEAFF.

The V and J genes are TRBV30 and TRBJ1-1, with D possibly matching TRBD1 (6 bases). CDR3 length: 13 residues. V was clipped by 0 bases and J by 5 bases, with 10 bases between them. The germline V gene encodes CDR1 GTSNPN and CDR2 SVGIG (reference sequence). For the CDR3, the DNA is TGTGCCTGGAGTGTAGGGGGTAAGACTGAAGCTTTCTTT. This sequence encodes CAWSVGGKTEAFF.